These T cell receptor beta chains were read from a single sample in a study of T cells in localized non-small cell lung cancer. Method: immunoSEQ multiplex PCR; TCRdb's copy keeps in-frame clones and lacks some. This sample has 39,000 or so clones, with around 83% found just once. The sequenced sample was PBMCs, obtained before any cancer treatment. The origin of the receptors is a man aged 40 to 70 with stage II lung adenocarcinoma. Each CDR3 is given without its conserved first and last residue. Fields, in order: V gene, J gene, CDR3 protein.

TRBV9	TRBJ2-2	ASSATANTGELF
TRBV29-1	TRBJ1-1	SVGEAGTGATEAF
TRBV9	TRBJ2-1	ASSVEGGRDNEQF
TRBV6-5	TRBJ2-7	ASRTDRGLDEQY
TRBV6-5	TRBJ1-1	ASSLRRDFNTEAF
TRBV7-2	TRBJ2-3	ASSLRDRDTQY
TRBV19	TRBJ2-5	ASSIGSGGASETQY
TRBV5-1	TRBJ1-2	ASSLASRSGYT
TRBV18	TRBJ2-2	ASSLQGPSANTGELF
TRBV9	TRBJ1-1	ASSVVAGTEAF
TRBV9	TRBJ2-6	ASSPSEGVGANVLT
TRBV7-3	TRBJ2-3	ASSSRGARTDTQY
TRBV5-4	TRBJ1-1	ASSREIGAEAF
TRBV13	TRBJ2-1	ASSLGPEQF
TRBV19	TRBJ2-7	ASSGARTYEQY
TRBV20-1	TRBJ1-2	SAYAGFGYT
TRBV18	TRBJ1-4	ASSRDRDEKLF
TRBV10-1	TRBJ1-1	ASTKRDRLGYTEAF
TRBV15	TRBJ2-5	ATSRGIAGELGTQY
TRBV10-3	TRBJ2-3	ASSDTDTQY
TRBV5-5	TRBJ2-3	ASSFRTGPTDTQY
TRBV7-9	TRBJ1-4	ASSPSPSAEKLF
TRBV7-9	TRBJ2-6	ASSSISGRSGANVLT
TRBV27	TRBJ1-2	ASSTTGQGRIYGYT
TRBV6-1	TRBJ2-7	ASSAGQGIVYEQY
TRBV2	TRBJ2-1	ASSKGTSGGYYNEQF
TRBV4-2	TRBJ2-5	ASSHPRDRRFQETQY
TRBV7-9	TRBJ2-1	ASSLGHNEQF
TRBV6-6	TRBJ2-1	ASSYRVSAPEQF
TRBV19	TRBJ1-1	ASITGFSANTEAF
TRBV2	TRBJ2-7	ASSDWDEQY
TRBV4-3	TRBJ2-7	ASSQEFRGGLSEQY
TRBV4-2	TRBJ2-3	ASSQNPGTTDTQY
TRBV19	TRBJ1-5	ASSGSFAQPQH
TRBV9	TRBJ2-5	ASSVAPGGGPRETQY
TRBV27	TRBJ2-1	ASSLSEQEQF
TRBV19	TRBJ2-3	ASSTGLPPDTQY
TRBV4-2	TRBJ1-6	ASSLGQGNNSPLH
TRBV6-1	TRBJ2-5	AISESMTRGQETQY
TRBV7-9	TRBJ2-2	ASSSDRALNTGELF
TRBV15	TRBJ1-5	ATRTGGSNQPQH
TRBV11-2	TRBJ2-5	ASSPKRTEEETQY